These T cell receptor beta chains were read from a single sample in a study of T cell repertoires in cytomegalovirus infection. Their antigens are not known. A single record per CDR3 protein comes from TCRdb applying MiXCR to the reads. The profile shows around 900,000 distinct CDR3 sequences, 25% to 40% of them singletons. Sequenced material: cultured CD8+ T cells from PBMCs, taken from culture after CMV antigen stimulation. Every receptor here comes from a human donor in good health (CMV status not recorded). Some clones in this sample may be carry-over from other donors' samples. Both conserved end residues are part of each CDR3. Fields, in order: clone size, D gene, J gene, V gene, CDR3 protein, CDR3 DNA. D genes are given only for firm matches. Clone size appears in some rows only: once, few, many, or a class for an expanded clone.

clone size: NA; D gene: NA; J gene: TRBJ1-5; V gene: TRBV19; CDR3 protein: CASSIRGNNQPQHF; CDR3 DNA: TGTGCCAGTAGTATCCGAGGGAACAATCAGCCCCAGCATTTT
clone size: NA; D gene: NA; J gene: TRBJ1-5; V gene: TRBV15; CDR3 protein: CATSRDWGSSNQPQHF; CDR3 DNA: TGTGCCACCAGCAGAGATTGGGGTTCGAGCAATCAGCCCCAGCATTTT
clone size: NA; D gene: NA; J gene: TRBJ2-1; V gene: TRBV6-1; CDR3 protein: CASSSSGGQLFF; CDR3 DNA: TGTGCCAGCAGTTCATCCGGGGGCCAGCTGTTCTTC
clone size: few; D gene: TRBD1; J gene: TRBJ1-5; V gene: TRBV15; CDR3 protein: CATSRATGNQPQHF; CDR3 DNA: TGTGCCACCAGCAGGGCGACAGGGAATCAGCCCCAGCATTTT
clone size: few; D gene: NA; J gene: TRBJ1-4; V gene: TRBV6-1; CDR3 protein: CASSERARAATNEKLFF; CDR3 DNA: TGTGCCAGCAGTGAAAGGGCCAGGGCTGCAACTAATGAAAAACTGTTTTTT
clone size: few; D gene: NA; J gene: TRBJ1-2; V gene: TRBV7-9; CDR3 protein: CASSLTGGTYGYTF; CDR3 DNA: TGTGCCAGCAGCTTAACAGGAGGCACCTATGGCTACACCTTC
clone size: many; D gene: TRBD1; J gene: TRBJ1-2; V gene: TRBV6-5; CDR3 protein: CASSYERTGGGYGYTF; CDR3 DNA: TGTGCCAGCAGTTACGAGAGGACAGGGGGAGGATATGGCTACACCTTC
clone size: NA; D gene: TRBD1; J gene: TRBJ2-2; V gene: TRBV12-3/TRBV12-4; CDR3 protein: CASSPTGVIGELFF; CDR3 DNA: TGTGCCAGCAGTCCTACAGGGGTAATCGGGGAGCTGTTTTTT
clone size: NA; D gene: TRBD2; J gene: TRBJ2-5; V gene: TRBV28; CDR3 protein: CASSQLAVQETQYF; CDR3 DNA: TGTGCCAGCAGTCAACTAGCGGTACAAGAGACCCAGTACTTC
clone size: NA; D gene: NA; J gene: TRBJ2-1; V gene: TRBV5-1; CDR3 protein: CASSPGETYNEQFF; CDR3 DNA: TGCGCCAGCAGCCCTGGGGAGACCTACAATGAGCAGTTCTTC
clone size: few; D gene: TRBD1; J gene: TRBJ1-2; V gene: TRBV29-1; CDR3 protein: CSAETGGRYGYTF; CDR3 DNA: TGCAGCGCCGAGACAGGGGGGAGGTATGGCTACACCTTC
clone size: NA; D gene: NA; J gene: TRBJ2-3; V gene: TRBV27; CDR3 protein: CASISRDATTDTQYF; CDR3 DNA: TGTGCCAGCATTAGCCGGGACGCTACCACAGATACGCAGTATTTT
clone size: NA; D gene: NA; J gene: TRBJ1-2; V gene: TRBV20-1; CDR3 protein: CSARVGGERYGYTF; CDR3 DNA: TGCAGTGCTAGGGTTGGGGGGGAAAGGTATGGCTACACCTTC
clone size: once; D gene: NA; J gene: TRBJ2-1; V gene: TRBV19; CDR3 protein: CASSIDPYGGNEQFF; CDR3 DNA: TGTGCCAGTAGTATAGATCCATATGGAGGAAATGAGCAGTTCTTC
clone size: NA; D gene: TRBD2; J gene: TRBJ2-1; V gene: TRBV4-3; CDR3 protein: CASSQSWTSGNNEQFF; CDR3 DNA: TGCGCCAGCAGCCAATCCTGGACTAGCGGGAACAATGAGCAGTTCTTC
clone size: NA; D gene: TRBD2; J gene: TRBJ2-1; V gene: TRBV9; CDR3 protein: CASSVEGSGGSEQFF; CDR3 DNA: TGTGCCAGCAGCGTAGAGGGTAGCGGGGGGTCTGAGCAGTTCTTC
clone size: NA; D gene: NA; J gene: TRBJ1-1; V gene: TRBV10-1; CDR3 protein: CASSEYGPHGAFF; CDR3 DNA: TGCGCCAGCAGTGAATATGGACCCCACGGAGCTTTCTTT
clone size: NA; D gene: TRBD1; J gene: TRBJ2-5; V gene: TRBV28; CDR3 protein: CASRPTGGAGTQYF; CDR3 DNA: TGTGCCAGCAGACCGACAGGGGGCGCGGGGACCCAGTACTTC
clone size: NA; D gene: NA; J gene: TRBJ1-2; V gene: TRBV7-2; CDR3 protein: CASSPREGGYGYTF; CDR3 DNA: TGTGCCAGCAGCCCCCGGGAGGGTGGCTATGGCTACACCTTC
clone size: NA; D gene: NA; J gene: TRBJ1-2; V gene: TRBV12-3/TRBV12-4; CDR3 protein: CASSSHLTGSGGYTF; CDR3 DNA: TGTGCCAGCAGTTCCCACCTCACGGGCTCGGGTGGCTACACCTTC
clone size: NA; D gene: NA; J gene: TRBJ2-1; V gene: TRBV2; CDR3 protein: CASSDLQGRGNEQFF; CDR3 DNA: TGTGCCAGCAGTGATCTCCAGGGAAGAGGCAATGAGCAGTTCTTC
clone size: many; D gene: NA; J gene: TRBJ1-2; V gene: TRBV7-9; CDR3 protein: CASSLSLNYGYTF; CDR3 DNA: TGTGCCAGCAGCTTATCCCTTAACTATGGCTACACCTTC
clone size: NA; D gene: TRBD1; J gene: TRBJ2-6; V gene: TRBV19; CDR3 protein: CASSSRTGTGANVLTF; CDR3 DNA: TGTGCCAGTAGTTCTAGGACAGGGACTGGGGCCAACGTCCTGACTTTC
clone size: few; D gene: TRBD2; J gene: TRBJ2-3; V gene: TRBV20-1; CDR3 protein: CRGGGGIDTQYF; CDR3 DNA: TGCAGGGGAGGCGGGGGTATAGATACGCAGTATTTT
clone size: NA; D gene: TRBD1; J gene: TRBJ1-2; V gene: TRBV5-3; CDR3 protein: CASSGLGQGADYGYTF; CDR3 DNA: TGTGCCAGCAGCGGCTTGGGACAGGGGGCCGACTATGGCTACACCTTC
clone size: NA; D gene: NA; J gene: TRBJ2-7; V gene: TRBV2; CDR3 protein: CASSPDGVSYEQYF; CDR3 DNA: TGTGCCAGCAGTCCCGACGGGGTCTCCTACGAGCAGTACTTC
clone size: few; D gene: TRBD2; J gene: TRBJ2-1; V gene: TRBV6-1; CDR3 protein: CASLNIRGGYNEQFF; CDR3 DNA: TGTGCCAGCCTCAATATACGGGGGGGCTACAATGAGCAGTTCTTC
clone size: NA; D gene: TRBD2; J gene: TRBJ2-1; V gene: TRBV10-3; CDR3 protein: CAISPTSGEYNEQFF; CDR3 DNA: TGTGCCATCAGTCCTACTAGCGGGGAATACAATGAGCAGTTCTTC
clone size: NA; D gene: NA; J gene: TRBJ2-7; V gene: TRBV27; CDR3 protein: CASSPTYEQYF; CDR3 DNA: TGTGCCAGCAGTCCAACCTACGAGCAGTACTTC
clone size: NA; D gene: TRBD1; J gene: TRBJ2-1; V gene: TRBV5-1; CDR3 protein: CASSDEDRASYNEQFF; CDR3 DNA: TGCGCCAGCAGCGATGAGGACAGGGCTTCCTACAATGAGCAGTTCTTC
clone size: NA; D gene: NA; J gene: TRBJ2-1; V gene: TRBV27; CDR3 protein: CASRESGGYNEQFF; CDR3 DNA: TGTGCCAGCAGAGAATCCGGGGGCTACAATGAGCAGTTCTTC
clone size: few; D gene: NA; J gene: TRBJ1-6; V gene: TRBV6-1; CDR3 protein: CASGETGPSLRSYNSPLHF; CDR3 DNA: TGTGCCAGCGGTGAAACAGGGCCCAGTCTGAGGTCCTATAATTCACCCCTCCACTTT
clone size: NA; D gene: TRBD1; J gene: TRBJ2-7; V gene: TRBV6-1; CDR3 protein: CASSWGQGVDEQYF; CDR3 DNA: TGTGCCAGCAGCTGGGGACAGGGGGTAGACGAGCAGTACTTC
clone size: few; D gene: NA; J gene: TRBJ2-7; V gene: TRBV20-1; CDR3 protein: CSAPWGYEQYF; CDR3 DNA: TGCAGTGCTCCGTGGGGCTACGAGCAGTACTTC
clone size: NA; D gene: NA; J gene: TRBJ1-4; V gene: TRBV7-6; CDR3 protein: CASSPSLGVNEKLFF; CDR3 DNA: TGTGCCAGCAGCCCAAGCTTGGGGGTTAATGAAAAACTGTTTTTT
clone size: few; D gene: NA; J gene: TRBJ2-7; V gene: TRBV5-4; CDR3 protein: CASSSGDSPYEQYF; CDR3 DNA: TGTGCCAGCAGCTCCGGGGACTCCCCCTACGAGCAGTACTTC
clone size: NA; D gene: NA; J gene: TRBJ1-1; V gene: TRBV4-1; CDR3 protein: CASSQVATNTEAFF; CDR3 DNA: TGCGCCAGCAGCCAGGTGGCCACGAACACTGAAGCTTTCTTT
clone size: few; D gene: NA; J gene: TRBJ2-2; V gene: TRBV6-1; CDR3 protein: CASSPQIGWAGELFF; CDR3 DNA: TGTGCCAGCAGTCCACAAATCGGGTGGGCCGGGGAGCTGTTTTTT
clone size: NA; D gene: NA; J gene: TRBJ1-6; V gene: TRBV7-9; CDR3 protein: CASTTTGDLNSPLHF; CDR3 DNA: TGTGCCAGCACCACGACGGGGGACCTTAATTCACCCCTCCACTTT
clone size: few; D gene: TRBD2; J gene: TRBJ2-7; V gene: TRBV2; CDR3 protein: CASSEGSGVYEQYF; CDR3 DNA: TGTGCCAGCAGTGAGGGTAGCGGGGTTTACGAGCAGTACTTC
clone size: NA; D gene: NA; J gene: TRBJ2-2; V gene: TRBV7-9; CDR3 protein: CASLRVMNTGELFF; CDR3 DNA: TGTGCCAGCCTAAGGGTGATGAACACCGGGGAGCTGTTTTTT
clone size: NA; D gene: TRBD2; J gene: TRBJ2-3; V gene: TRBV7-9; CDR3 protein: CANSLPGLAGGVHTQYF; CDR3 DNA: TGTGCCAACAGCTTACCCGGACTAGCGGGGGGGGTTCATACGCAGTATTTT
clone size: NA; D gene: NA; J gene: TRBJ1-5; V gene: TRBV5-5; CDR3 protein: CASSLNWAPNQPQHF; CDR3 DNA: TGTGCCAGCAGCTTGAACTGGGCCCCCAATCAGCCCCAGCATTTT
clone size: NA; D gene: NA; J gene: TRBJ2-1; V gene: TRBV27; CDR3 protein: CASSQWDPGGEQFF; CDR3 DNA: TGTGCCAGCAGTCAGTGGGATCCAGGCGGTGAGCAGTTCTTC
clone size: many; D gene: TRBD2; J gene: TRBJ2-1; V gene: TRBV6-6; CDR3 protein: CASSPLAGDSYNEQFF; CDR3 DNA: TGTGCCAGCAGTCCCTTAGCGGGGGACTCCTACAATGAGCAGTTCTTC
clone size: many; D gene: TRBD2; J gene: TRBJ2-5; V gene: TRBV7-6; CDR3 protein: CASSLRLAGGPQETQYF; CDR3 DNA: TGTGCCAGCAGCTTACGGCTAGCGGGGGGTCCCCAAGAGACCCAGTACTTC
clone size: NA; D gene: NA; J gene: TRBJ2-2; V gene: TRBV6-6; CDR3 protein: CASSLGPGNENTGELFF; CDR3 DNA: TGTGCCAGCAGTCTCGGACCGGGGAATGAGAACACCGGGGAGCTGTTTTTT
clone size: many; D gene: TRBD1; J gene: TRBJ2-6; V gene: TRBV7-6; CDR3 protein: CASSISRQGVANVLTF; CDR3 DNA: TGTGCCAGCAGCATCTCACGCCAGGGGGTGGCCAACGTCCTGACTTTC
clone size: NA; D gene: NA; J gene: TRBJ1-1; V gene: TRBV27; CDR3 protein: CASRLEASGENAFF; CDR3 DNA: TGTGCCAGCAGACTGGAGGCATCGGGGGAGAACGCTTTCTTT
clone size: few; D gene: NA; J gene: TRBJ1-1; V gene: TRBV12-3/TRBV12-4; CDR3 protein: CASSSVGMNTEAFF; CDR3 DNA: TGTGCCAGCAGTTCGGTCGGGATGAACACTGAAGCTTTCTTT
clone size: many; D gene: NA; J gene: TRBJ1-6; V gene: TRBV7-6; CDR3 protein: CASSFDTPGSNSPLHF; CDR3 DNA: TGTGCCAGCAGCTTCGATACGCCGGGTTCTAATTCACCCCTCCACTTT
clone size: few; D gene: TRBD1; J gene: TRBJ2-1; V gene: TRBV7-9; CDR3 protein: CASTGTAISYNEQFF; CDR3 DNA: TGTGCCAGCACAGGGACAGCGATATCCTACAATGAGCAGTTCTTC
clone size: few; D gene: TRBD1; J gene: TRBJ2-2; V gene: TRBV6-5; CDR3 protein: CASSYPPTGPNTGELFF; CDR3 DNA: TGTGCCAGCAGTTACCCACCGACAGGGCCGAACACCGGGGAGCTGTTTTTT
clone size: few; D gene: TRBD1; J gene: TRBJ2-5; V gene: TRBV11-3; CDR3 protein: CASSSGQGSRETQYF; CDR3 DNA: TGTGCCAGCAGCTCAGGACAGGGCTCGCGGGAGACCCAGTACTTC
clone size: NA; D gene: TRBD2; J gene: TRBJ2-3; V gene: TRBV14; CDR3 protein: CASSRGTSALTDTQYF; CDR3 DNA: TGTGCCAGCAGCCGCGGGACTAGCGCCCTCACAGATACGCAGTATTTT
clone size: NA; D gene: NA; J gene: TRBJ2-7; V gene: TRBV3-1; CDR3 protein: CASSPAGWSYEQYF; CDR3 DNA: TGTGCCAGCAGCCCCGCAGGTTGGTCCTACGAGCAGTACTTC
clone size: few; D gene: TRBD1; J gene: TRBJ1-2; V gene: TRBV19; CDR3 protein: CASSIDRQGDTYGYTF; CDR3 DNA: TGTGCCAGTAGTATCGACCGACAGGGGGACACCTATGGCTACACCTTC
clone size: few; D gene: NA; J gene: TRBJ1-2; V gene: TRBV7-4; CDR3 protein: CASSPDRTNYGYTF; CDR3 DNA: TGTGCCAGCAGCCCGGACCGCACTAACTATGGCTACACCTTC
clone size: NA; D gene: NA; J gene: TRBJ2-5; V gene: TRBV6-2/TRBV6-3; CDR3 protein: CASSFPQPTQYF; CDR3 DNA: TGTGCCAGCTCCTTCCCACAGCCGACCCAGTACTTC